Below are 30 T cell receptor beta chains sequenced from a single sample in a study of T cell changes during pregnancy in multiple sclerosis. Some clones are missing from TCRdb's copy, which holds only in-frame ones; the method was immunoSEQ multiplex PCR. The sample lists approximately 34,000 clones, approximately 90% occurring once. Sample: CD4+ T cells from peripheral blood mononuclear cells, taken after pregnancy. The receptors originated from a female donor with multiple sclerosis, enrolled in a pregnancy study.

The rearrangement uses TRBV28 and TRBJ1-5; 8 nucleotides match TRBD1. Germline V gives CDR1 MDHEN, CDR2 SYDVKM. The trim removed 4 bases at V and 6 bases at J, leaving 11 bases unmatched. This CDR3 has 16 amino acids. The CDR3: CASSSPGTGRGQPQHF. In DNA, the CDR3 is TGTGCCAGCAGTTCCCCCGGGACAGGACGTGGTCAGCCCCAGCATTTT. The variable domain in full, completed from reference TRBV28 and TRBJ1-5, reads DVKVTQSSRYLVKRTGEKVFLECVQDMDHENMFWYRQDPGLGLRLIYFSYDVKMKEKGDIPEGYSVSREKKERFSLILESASTNQTSMYLCASSSPGTGRGQPQHFGDGTRLSIL.

This clone showed up just a few times. This chain connects TRBV7-2 to TRBJ1-6; maybe TRBD1 (6 bases). V lost 1 base to trimming and J lost 8 bases, with 12 bases between them. CDR3 size: 15 residues. Germline V gene lookup returns CDR1 SGHTA and CDR2 FQGNSA. In DNA, the CDR3 is TGTGCCAGCAGCTTAGTGGCCAGGGGAGATTCACCCCTCCACTTT. Translation: CASSLVARGDSPLHF.

This clone showed up just a few times. The rearrangement uses TRBV28 and TRBJ1-2; 8 bases map to TRBD1. CDR3 length equals 14 residues. CDR1 is MDHEN, CDR2 SYDVKM, per germline. Trimming took 5 bases from V and 8 from J; bases not matched to a gene: 10. In DNA, the CDR3 is TGTGCCAGCAGTCTCCGGGACAGGCAATTAGGCTACACCTTC. Translating it yields CASSLRDRQLGYTF.

The chain is built from TRBV7-6 and TRBJ2-7, with 9 bases matching TRBD1. In germline, CDR1 is SGHVS, CDR2 FNYEAQ. This CDR3 region has 16 residues. After removal of 1 base from V and 5 bases from J, the junction contained 9 bases not matched to a gene. The CDR3 spells CASSLVGGTGRDEQYF. The CDR3 DNA reads as TGTGCCAGCAGCTTAGTGGGGGGGACAGGGAGAGACGAGCAGTACTTC. The whole variable domain, remainder taken from reference TRBV7-6 and TRBJ2-7, is GAGVSQSPRYKVTKRGQDVALRCDPISGHVSLYWYRQALGQGPEFLTYFNYEAQQDKSGLPNDRFSAERPEGSISTLTIQRTEQRDSAMYRCASSLVGGTGRDEQYFGPGTRLTVT.

CDR3 amino acids: CASSLGVAGWQETQYF. In DNA form, the CDR3 reads TGTGCCAGCAGCTTGGGGGTAGCGGGATGGCAAGAGACCCAGTACTTC. This sequence joins TRBV5-8 and TRBJ2-5; 8 nucleotides agree with TRBD2. Germline CDR1 reads SGHTS; CDR2 reads YDEGEE. This CDR3 contains 16 residues. The junction had 6 bases not matched to a gene; V was cut back by 0 bases and J by 2 bases.

V gene TRBV7-3 combines with J gene TRBJ2-5; 10 bases agree with TRBD2. The CDR3 runs to 17 residues. The germline CDR1 and CDR2 sequences are SGHTA and FQGTGA. Trimming at V came to 2 bases and at J to 5 bases, leaving 11 bases not matched to a gene. CDR3 sequence reads: CASSLGVGLAGEETQYF. DNA for the CDR3: TGTGCCAGCAGCTTAGGGGTGGGTCTAGCGGGAGAGGAGACCCAGTACTTC.

Turning to this clone: Other DNA sequences of this sample code for an identical CDR3. The chain joins TRBV29-1 to TRBJ1-4; D is unresolved. CDR3 length: 15 residues. Germline V gives CDR1 SQVTM, CDR2 ANQGSEA. V gave up 5 bases and J gave up 4 bases, with 17 bases separating them. The CDR3 sequence: CSVSEGGRSNEKLFF. The CDR3 coding sequence is TGCAGCGTTTCAGAGGGAGGCAGGAGTAATGAAAAACTGTTTTTT.

The V gene is TRBV5-1, the J gene TRBJ1-4, with a weak D call TRBD1 (5 bases). The V end was cut by 5 bases, the J end by 3 bases, with 8 bases between. This CDR3 contains 13 residues. Germline V gene data show CDR1 as SGHRS and CDR2 as YFSETQ. CDR3 in amino acids: CASRRGSNEKLFF. The CDR3 coding sequence is TGCGCCAGCAGAAGGGGTTCTAATGAAAAACTGTTTTTT.

This chain joins TRBV5-1 and TRBJ2-1, with 8 bases that match TRBD2. This CDR3 has 15 residues. Germline lookup yields CDR1 SGHRS and CDR2 YFSETQ. Unmatched junction bases numbered 3, after V lost 4 bases and J lost 0 bases. CDR3 sequence reads: CASSRGLDSYNEQFF. CDR3 DNA sequence: TGCGCCAGCAGCAGGGGACTAGACTCCTACAATGAGCAGTTCTTC.

The rearrangement links TRBV5-1 to TRBJ2-1; the D is unclear. Trimming took off 0 bases at V and 5 bases at J, with 9 bases between the two ends. The CDR3 totals 14 residues. Germline V CDR1 and CDR2: SGHRS, YFSETQ. The CDR3 sequence: CASSLAPRNNEQFF. The CDR3 bases are TGCGCCAGCAGCTTGGCCCCTAGAAACAATGAGCAGTTCTTC.

V gene TRBV18 combines with J gene TRBJ2-1; the match to TRBD2 covers 8 bases. The CDR3 covers 15 residues. The V gene's germline CDR1 is KGHSH and CDR2 LQKENI. V gave up 4 bases and J gave up 7 bases; unmatched junction bases: 9. Here the CDR3 DNA reads TGTGCCAGCTCACTCGGACTAGCCGTAGGGAATGAGCAGTTCTTC. Translation gives CASSLGLAVGNEQFF. Drawing the rest from reference TRBV18 and TRBJ2-1, the complete variable domain is NAGVMQNPRHLVRRRGQEARLRCSPMKGHSHVYWYRQLPEEGLKFMVYLQKENIIDESGMPKERFSAEFPKEGPSILRIQQVVRGDSAAYFCASSLGLAVGNEQFFGPGTRLTVL.

This clone is a singleton in its sample. The chain is built from TRBV12-5 and TRBJ1-5; the D is unclear. Germline V gene lookup returns CDR1 LGHNT and CDR2 FRNRAP. The CDR3 extends over 14 amino acids. V lost 5 bases and J lost 1, with 9 bases in between. CDR3 bases: TGTGCTAGTGGTCCCGGAGGAAGCAATCAGCCCCAGCATTTT. Encoded protein: CASGPGGSNQPQHF.

The chain uses TRBV10-3 and TRBJ2-6, with TRBD2 as a possible D gene (5 bases). V lost 0 bases, J lost 0 bases, and 9 bases lay in between. The CDR3 contains 17 residues. Per germline, CDR1 ENHRY and CDR2 SYGVKD. The CDR3: CAISESFEGSGANVLTF. Here the CDR3 DNA reads TGTGCCATCAGTGAGTCCTTTGAGGGCTCTGGGGCCAACGTCCTGACTTTC.

The genes are TRBV7-2 and TRBJ2-7; TRBD1 aligns across 8 bases. Germline CDR1 is SGHTA and CDR2 is FQGNSA. The CDR3 consists of 16 residues. After removal of 1 base from V and 4 bases from J, the junction contained 9 bases not matched to a gene. The DNA for the CDR3 is TGTGCCAGCAGCTTAGACTCAGGGGGCGCCCCGTACGAGCAGTACTTC. Protein product: CASSLDSGGAPYEQYF.

This clone was recorded once. The genes are TRBV5-1 and TRBJ1-1; weak D call: TRBD1 (5 bases). Germline assignment: CDR1 SGHRS and CDR2 YFSETQ. The CDR3 contains 13 residues. Deletions cut 5 bases from V and 0 bases from J, with 8 bases between. This CDR3 reads CASSSTVNTEAFF. The CDR3 DNA sequence: TGCGCCAGCAGTTCGACAGTGAACACTGAAGCTTTCTTT. The variable domain in full, completed from reference TRBV5-1 and TRBJ1-1, reads KAGVTQTPRYLIKTRGQQVTLSCSPISGHRSVSWYQQTPGQGLQFLFEYFSETQRNKGNFPGRFSGRQFSNSRSEMNVSTLELGDSALYLCASSSTVNTEAFFGQGTRLTVV.

The rearrangement links TRBV10-3 to TRBJ2-5; D uncertain. Between the trimmed V and J ends, which lost 10 bases and 1 base, there was a span of 10 bases. Germline lookup yields CDR1 ENHRY and CDR2 SYGVKD. The length of the CDR3 is 12 residues. The CDR3 sequence is CATSGSQETQYF. The CDR3 DNA reads as TGTGCCACTTCCGGGTCCCAAGAGACCCAGTACTTC.

This rearrangement joins TRBV27 to TRBJ1-5, with D perhaps matching TRBD1 (6 bases). CDR1 MNHEY and CDR2 SMNVEV come from the germline V gene (reference sequence). Between the trimmed V and J ends, which lost 3 bases and 4 bases, there was a span of 13 bases. The CDR3 covers 15 residues. In nucleotides, the CDR3 is TGTGCCAGCAGTTTGGTTACAGGGATAAATCAGCCCCAGCATTTT. Its translation is CASSLVTGINQPQHF.

The genes are TRBV30 and TRBJ1-5; D uncertain. Germline values: CDR1 GTSNPN, CDR2 SVGIG (reference sequence). The CDR3 is 15 residues long. V was shortened by 2 bases and J by 0 bases, with 11 bases between the two germline ends. CDR3 protein: CAWSPSQVSNQPQHF. CDR3 coding DNA: TGTGCCTGGAGTCCCAGCCAGGTTAGCAATCAGCCCCAGCATTTT.

The chain uses TRBV4-1 and TRBJ2-5; D is perhaps TRBD1 (6 bases). Germline CDR1 is MGHRA and CDR2 is YSYEKL. The CDR3 is made up of 14 amino acids. Between the trimmed V and J ends, which lost 4 bases and 1 base, there was a span of 10 bases. The CDR3 DNA follows: TGCGCCAGCAGCCTCGACAGGTCCCAAGAGACCCAGTACTTC. Amino acids: CASSLDRSQETQYF.

V is TRBV5-1 and J is TRBJ2-1, with TRBD2 identical over 9 bases. Germline values: CDR1 SGHRS, CDR2 YFSETQ. The CDR3 runs 16 residues. V trimming: 3 bases; J trimming: 8 bases; junction bases outside the gene matches: 12. Here the CDR3 DNA reads TGCGCCAGCAGCTCTACCGGGACTAGCCTTTGGGATGAGCAGTTCTTC. Translated, it gives CASSSTGTSLWDEQFF.

The chain employs TRBV5-6 and TRBJ1-2; TRBD1 matches at 9 bases. This CDR3 is built from 16 residues. The germline CDR1 and CDR2 sequences are SGHDT and YYEEEE. J gave up 8 bases and V 4 bases, and 15 bases lay outside the gene matches. Here the CDR3 reads CASSLNPRQGVEGYTF. Here the CDR3 DNA reads TGTGCCAGCAGCCTGAACCCTCGACAGGGGGTTGAGGGCTACACCTTC.

This clone was seen only once. This chain uses TRBV7-3 with TRBJ2-7; perhaps TRBD2 as D (6 bases). Germline V gene sequence: CDR1 SGHTA, CDR2 FQGTGA. Trimming shortened V by 1 base and J by 6 bases, and 10 bases separated the two germline ends. The CDR3 totals 13 residues. CDR3 residues: CASSLNQGGEQYF. The CDR3 region has the DNA TGTGCCAGCAGCTTAAACCAGGGAGGCGAGCAGTACTTC.

The chain carries TRBV5-4 and TRBJ2-1; 11 bases are a match to TRBD2. Per the germline V gene, CDR1 is SGHNT and CDR2 is YYREEE (reference sequence). The J segment lost 4 bases and the V segment lost 4 bases, leaving 7 bases of the junction unmatched. The CDR3 is made up of 16 amino acids. The CDR3 nucleotides read TGTGCCAGCAGCCTTCTAGCGGGGGGTTTATACAATGAGCAGTTCTTC. It specifies CASSLLAGGLYNEQFF.

The chain links TRBV7-7 to TRBJ2-5; D gene uncertain. Germline V lookup: CDR1 SSHAT, CDR2 FNYEAQ (reference sequence). The CDR3 length is 12 residues. V shed 1 base and J shed 5 bases, with 5 bases lying between them. The CDR3 spells CASSLVIETQYF. Written as DNA, the CDR3 is TGTGCCAGCAGCTTAGTTATCGAGACCCAGTACTTC.

This clone was recorded only once. The chain employs TRBV14 and TRBJ2-2; the match to TRBD1 covers 9 bases. Losses at the gene ends were 4 bases for V and 4 bases for J; bases not matched to a gene: 7. Per the germline V gene, CDR1 is SGHDN and CDR2 is FVKESK. This CDR3 comprises 16 residues. CDR3 in amino acids: CASSLGTGRFTGELFF. In DNA form, the CDR3 reads TGTGCCAGCAGCCTAGGGACAGGGCGGTTCACCGGGGAGCTGTTTTTT.

This clone has a single count. This chain links TRBV7-9 with TRBJ2-1; 7 bases agree with TRBD2. CDR3 size: 16 residues. In germline, CDR1 is SEHNR, CDR2 FQNEAQ (reference sequence). With V trimmed by 5 bases and J by 2 bases, 9 bases remained unmatched. The CDR3 here is CASSPSSGRTYNEQFF. The CDR3, as DNA: TGTGCCAGCAGCCCTAGTAGCGGGCGTACCTACAATGAGCAGTTCTTC.

CDR3 sequence: CASSLGTSQDTQYF. The CDR3 DNA reads TGCGCCAGCAGCTTGGGTACTAGTCAAGATACGCAGTATTTT. The V call is TRBV5-1, the J call TRBJ2-3, with D tentatively TRBD2 (5 bases). The CDR3 extends over 14 amino acids. Between the trimmed V and J ends, which lost 0 bases and 5 bases, there was a span of 10 bases. The germline V gene encodes CDR1 SGHRS and CDR2 YFSETQ.

The rearrangement joins TRBV19 to TRBJ1-1; TRBD1 aligns across 9 bases. There are 14 residues in the CDR3. Looked up from germline, CDR1 is LNHDA and CDR2 is SQIVND (reference sequence). Unmatched junction bases numbered 11, after V lost 10 bases and J lost 5 bases. The CDR3 DNA reads as TGTGCCACCAGAGCCGGGACAGGGCGGACTGAAGCTTTCTTT. As protein: CATRAGTGRTEAFF.

The V and J genes are TRBV5-3 and TRBJ2-5, with TRBD2 matching over 12 bases. TRBV5-3 is labeled an ORF, and its function is uncertain. Germline trimming cut 4 bases from V and 2 bases from J; bases unmatched to any gene: 6. This CDR3 has 16 residues. The CDR3: CARSPGLAGLQETQYF. For the CDR3, the DNA is TGTGCCAGAAGCCCTGGACTAGCGGGGCTGCAAGAGACCCAGTACTTC.

The rearrangement links TRBV28 to TRBJ2-7; D is unresolved. Looked up from germline, CDR1 is MDHEN and CDR2 is SYDVKM. The CDR3 is made up of 14 amino acids. V shed 6 bases and J shed 2 bases, with 14 bases lying between them. The chain's CDR3 is CASSRSAPAYEQYF. For the CDR3, the DNA is TGTGCCAGCAGCCGCTCAGCGCCCGCCTACGAGCAGTACTTC.